Each of the 8 T cell receptor beta chains below was sequenced from the same sample in a study of T-cell memory formation after mild COVID-19. From the 5' RACE reads, TCRdb called clonotypes with MiXCR, one entry per CDR3 protein. The repertoire holds roughly 610,000 distinct CDR3 sequences, with 17% as singletons. The sequenced material came from PBMCs or a T cell subset sorted from them (not recorded which). Receptors originate from an adult woman who had mild COVID-19 (a few samples of this study predate the infection). Cell type and time point are not known.

The table lists this clonotype with a few counts. A read error may account for a junction end that differs from germline. V usage is TRBV12-3 or TRBV12-4 and J usage is TRBJ1-2; a weak D match, TRBD1 (5 bases). The CDR3 loop spans 13 amino acids. The CDR3 protein is CASTPGTGVIRSF. CDR3 bases: TGTGCCAGCACCCCCGGGACCGGCGTGATCCGGTCCTTC.

This clonotype was recorded a few times. This chain connects TRBV7-3 to TRBJ2-1, with 8 nucleotides matching TRBD2. This CDR3 region has 15 residues. Germline CDR1 reads SGHTA; CDR2 reads FQGTGA. The V and J ends lost 4 bases and 7 bases, in that order; junction bases with no gene match: 9. CDR3 region: CASSYSGEMWNEQFF. In nucleotides, the CDR3 is TGTGCCAGCAGCTATAGCGGGGAGATGTGGAATGAGCAGTTCTTC.

The chain recombines TRBV7-2 with TRBJ2-5; 9 nucleotides align to TRBD2. This CDR3 has 14 amino acids. Unmatched junction bases numbered 7, after V lost 4 bases and J lost 7 bases. The germline gives CDR1 SGHTA, CDR2 FQGNSA. CDR3 protein: CASSSGLAVGTQYF. CDR3 DNA: TGTGCCAGCAGCTCGGGACTAGCCGTGGGGACCCAGTACTTC. Using reference TRBV7-2 and TRBJ2-5 for the parts outside the CDR3, the full variable domain is GAGVSQSPSNKVTEKGKDVELRCDPISGHTALYWYRQSLGQGLEFLIYFQGNSAPDKSGLPSDRFSAERTGGSVSTLTIQRTQQEDSAVYLCASSSGLAVGTQYFGPGTRLLVL.

This clonotype was seen only a few times. The chain couples TRBV7-2 to TRBJ1-4; D not certain. CDR1 SGHTA and CDR2 FQGNSA come from the germline V gene. This CDR3 contains 14 residues. V gave up 0 bases and J gave up 7 bases, with 9 bases separating them. CDR3 protein: CASSLAGWGEKLFF. The CDR3 nucleotides are TGTGCCAGCAGCTTAGCAGGGTGGGGTGAAAAACTGTTTTTT.

This chain uses TRBV14 with TRBJ2-2, with TRBD1 as a possible D gene (6 bases). The ends were cut back, 0 bases at V and 6 bases at J, with 8 bases in the middle. The CDR3 sequence is 14 residues long. Germline CDR1 SGHDN, CDR2 FVKESK. The CDR3 DNA sequence: TGTGCCAGCAGCCAAGAAAACAGGGCCGGGGAGCTGTTTTTT. Protein product: CASSQENRAGELFF.

This clonotype showed up just a few times. The J gene is TRBJ2-3, the V gene TRBV7-8; the D gene could be TRBD1 or TRBD2 (5 bases each). V lost 5 bases, J lost 2 bases, and 23 bases lay in between. Looked up from germline, CDR1 is SGHVS and CDR2 is FQNEAQ. The length of the CDR3 is 18 residues. The CDR3 sequence: CASSRKAGTATHTDTQYF. Here the CDR3 DNA reads TGTGCCAGCAGCCGTAAGGCTGGGACGGCCACCCACACAGATACGCAGTATTTT.

The rearrangement uses TRBV11-2 and TRBJ2-2, with D uncertain. Germline-derived CDR1 and CDR2 are SGHAT and FQNNGV. The CDR3 has 15 amino acids. Between the trimmed V and J ends, which lost 5 bases and 1 base, there was a span of 11 bases. The CDR3 spells CASSLGIGNTGELFF. The DNA for the CDR3 is TGTGCCAGCAGCCTAGGGATCGGGAACACCGGGGAGCTGTTTTTT.

This clonotype has just a few counts. The gene calls are TRBV10-3 and TRBJ1-1; 7 nucleotides agree with TRBD1. With 5 bases clipped from V and 2 bases from J, the junction kept 5 bases outside the gene matches. Germline CDR1 is ENHRY and CDR2 is SYGVKD. CDR3 length: 14 residues. This CDR3 is CAISYGTANTEAFF. In nucleotides, the CDR3 is TGTGCCATCAGTTATGGGACAGCCAACACTGAAGCTTTCTTT.